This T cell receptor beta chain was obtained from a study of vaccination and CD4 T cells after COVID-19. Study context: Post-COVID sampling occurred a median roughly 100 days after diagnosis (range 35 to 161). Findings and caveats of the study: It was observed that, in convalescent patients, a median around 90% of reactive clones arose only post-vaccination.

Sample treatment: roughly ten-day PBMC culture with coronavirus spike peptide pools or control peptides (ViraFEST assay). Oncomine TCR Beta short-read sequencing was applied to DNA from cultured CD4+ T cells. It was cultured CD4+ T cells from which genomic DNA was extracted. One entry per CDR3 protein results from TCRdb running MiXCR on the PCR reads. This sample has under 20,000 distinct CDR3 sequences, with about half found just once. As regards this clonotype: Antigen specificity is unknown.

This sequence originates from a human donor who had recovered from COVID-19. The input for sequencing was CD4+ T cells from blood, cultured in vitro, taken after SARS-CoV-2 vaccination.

The CDR3 is CSARDRTSGSPGGETQYF. CDR3 bases: TGCAGTGCTAGAGACCGGACTAGCGGGAGCCCCGGGGGGGAGACCCAGTACTTC. V usage is TRBV20-1 and J usage is TRBJ2-5, with 13 positions matching TRBD2. V lost 0 bases and J lost 5; bases outside the gene matches: 12. CDR1 and CDR2 from the germline V gene are DFQATT and SNEGSKA (reference sequence). The CDR3 consists of 18 residues.